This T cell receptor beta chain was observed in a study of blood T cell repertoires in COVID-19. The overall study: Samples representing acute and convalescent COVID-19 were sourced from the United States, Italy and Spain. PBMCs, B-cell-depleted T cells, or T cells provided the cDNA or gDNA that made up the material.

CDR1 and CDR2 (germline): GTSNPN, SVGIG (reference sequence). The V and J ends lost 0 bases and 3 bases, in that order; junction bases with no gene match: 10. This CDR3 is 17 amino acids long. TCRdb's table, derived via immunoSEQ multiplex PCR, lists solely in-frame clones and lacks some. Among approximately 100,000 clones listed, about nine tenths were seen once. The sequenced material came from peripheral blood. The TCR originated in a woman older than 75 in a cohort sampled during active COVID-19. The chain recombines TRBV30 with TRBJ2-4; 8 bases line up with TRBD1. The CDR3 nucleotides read TGTGCCTGGAGTGTACCGGGGCAGGGGGCTTACAAAAACATTCAGTACTTC. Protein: CAWSVPGQGAYKNIQYF.